This entry describes one TCR beta chain. Random hexamers were used to reverse transcribe 0.5 to 1 ug of RNA. TCRdb fed the immunoSEQ multiplex PCR reads into MiXCR, producing one record per CDR3 protein. The sample includes some 160,000 distinct CDR3 sequences, roughly 92% of them seen just once. The data originate from a study of CD8 T cells in Susac syndrome. The overall study: Patients with Susac syndrome were, at the time of blood collection, therapy-naive, maintained on corticosteroids, or maintained on intravenous immunoglobulin alone.

Germline V gene data show CDR1 as LGHNA and CDR2 as YNFKEQ. The CDR3 is made up of 15 amino acids. J gave up 1 base and V 0 bases, and 0 bases lay outside the gene matches. The gene calls are TRBV4-2 and TRBJ2-5; 9 nucleotides agree with TRBD2. The sequencing input was CD4+ T cells from PBMCs. The source is a human donor with Susac syndrome. CDR3 sequence reads: CASSQERGGQETQYF. DNA of the CDR3: TGTGCCAGCAGCCAAGAGCGGGGGGGCCAAGAGACCCAGTACTTC.